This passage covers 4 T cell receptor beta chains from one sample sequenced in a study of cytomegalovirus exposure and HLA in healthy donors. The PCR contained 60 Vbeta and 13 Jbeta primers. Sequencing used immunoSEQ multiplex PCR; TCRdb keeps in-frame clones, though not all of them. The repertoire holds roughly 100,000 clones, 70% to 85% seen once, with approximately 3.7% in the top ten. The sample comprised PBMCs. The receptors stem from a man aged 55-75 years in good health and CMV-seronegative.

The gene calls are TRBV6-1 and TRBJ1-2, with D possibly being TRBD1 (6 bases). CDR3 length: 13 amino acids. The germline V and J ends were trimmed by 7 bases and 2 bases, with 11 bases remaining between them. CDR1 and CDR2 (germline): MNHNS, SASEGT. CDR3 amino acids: CASTWGQNYGYTF. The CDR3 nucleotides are TGTGCCAGCACTTGGGGACAAAACTATGGCTACACCTTC.

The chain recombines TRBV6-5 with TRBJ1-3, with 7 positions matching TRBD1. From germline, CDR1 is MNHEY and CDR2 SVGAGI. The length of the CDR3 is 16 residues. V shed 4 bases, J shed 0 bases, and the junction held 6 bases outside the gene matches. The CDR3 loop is CASSSQGEISGNTIYF. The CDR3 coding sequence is TGTGCCAGCAGTTCGCAGGGGGAGATCTCTGGAAACACCATATATTTT.

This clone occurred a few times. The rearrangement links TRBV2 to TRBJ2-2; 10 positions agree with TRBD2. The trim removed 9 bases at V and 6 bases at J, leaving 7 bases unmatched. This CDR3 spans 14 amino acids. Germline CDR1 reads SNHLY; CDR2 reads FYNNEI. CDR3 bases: TGTGCCAGTCTACCGGGACTAGCGTCCGGGGAGCTGTTTTTT. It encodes CASLPGLASGELFF.

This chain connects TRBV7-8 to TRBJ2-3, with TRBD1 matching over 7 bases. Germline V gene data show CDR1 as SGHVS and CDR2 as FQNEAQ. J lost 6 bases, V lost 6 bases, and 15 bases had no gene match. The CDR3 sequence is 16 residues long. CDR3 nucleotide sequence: TGTGCCAGCAGGCCCCAGGGGGTCTTTTCGTCGGATACGCAGTATTTT. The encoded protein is CASRPQGVFSSDTQYF. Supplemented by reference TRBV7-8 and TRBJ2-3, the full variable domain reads GAGVSQSPRYKVAKRGQDVALRCDPISGHVSLFWYQQALGQGPEFLTYFQNEAQLDKSGLPSDRFFAERPEGSVSTLKIQRTQQEDSAVYLCASRPQGVFSSDTQYFGPGTRLTVL.